This TCR beta chain stems from a study of cytomegalovirus exposure and HLA in healthy donors. Study findings and constraints: A previous analysis found most TCR beta V segments productive roughly 87% or roughly 30% of the time.

It was with 60 Vbeta and 13 Jbeta primers that the PCR ran. Authors' processing steps: About 12 million shared chains were among the approximately 87 million unique TCR beta chains that a later analysis counted. Clones were read by immunoSEQ multiplex PCR, and TCRdb kept only the in-frame ones, dropping some. Clone size and V and J calls were adopted from that table, with D and trimming inferred from the DNA. The sample carries around 100,000 clones, roughly 69% recorded once. Concerning this clone: Its antigen remains unknown.

The CDR3 is made up of 16 amino acids. The junction had 7 bases not matched to a gene; V was cut back by 2 bases and J by 1 base. CDR1 MNHEY and CDR2 SMNVEV come from the germline V gene (reference sequence). The source is a man aged 25-45 years in good health and CMV-seropositive. This chain uses TRBV27 with TRBJ1-1; 7 bases are shared with TRBD1. Sequenced material: PBMCs. The CDR3 DNA reads as TGTGCCAGCAGTTTAGGGGCAGGGGGGTGGAACACTGAAGCTTTCTTT. Protein sequence: CASSLGAGGWNTEAFF.